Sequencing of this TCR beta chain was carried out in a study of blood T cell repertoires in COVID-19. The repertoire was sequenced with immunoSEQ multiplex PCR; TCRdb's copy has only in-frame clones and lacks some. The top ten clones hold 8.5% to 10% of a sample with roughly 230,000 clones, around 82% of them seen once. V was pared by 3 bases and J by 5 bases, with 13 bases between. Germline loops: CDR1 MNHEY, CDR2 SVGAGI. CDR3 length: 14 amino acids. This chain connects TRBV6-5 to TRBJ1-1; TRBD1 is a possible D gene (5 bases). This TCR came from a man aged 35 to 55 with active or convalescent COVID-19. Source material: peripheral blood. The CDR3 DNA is TGTGCCAGCAGTTATATGGGGCGTGGGACTGAAGCTTTCTTT. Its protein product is CASSYMGRGTEAFF.